Sequencing of this TCR beta chain was carried out in a study of blood T cell repertoires in COVID-19. Looking at the study overall: Sites across the United States, Italy and Spain contributed samples from acute and convalescent COVID-19. The cDNA or gDNA used as material had been derived from T cells, B-cell-depleted T cells, or PBMCs.

Data came from immunoSEQ multiplex PCR; TCRdb stores just in-frame clones and leaves some out. Of approximately 280,000 clones in the sample, around nine tenths were seen once. This clone has just one count. Allocation to cohorts depended on clinical history reported by the participants. The CDR3 is 15 amino acids. The germline V and J ends were trimmed by 1 base and 4 bases, with 13 bases remaining between them. Germline V gene sequence: CDR1 SEHNR, CDR2 FQNEAQ (reference sequence). Sequenced: PBMCs or T cells enriched from blood (not recorded which). The clonotype originates from a woman aged 60-75 years who had recovered from COVID-19. The chain employs TRBV7-9 and TRBJ2-5, with D maybe TRBD2 (6 bases). This CDR3 is CASSLVERALETQYF. The CDR3 coding sequence is TGTGCCAGCAGCTTAGTCGAGCGGGCCCTAGAGACCCAGTACTTC.